This TCR beta chain was retrieved from a study of T cell responses to AZD1222 COVID-19 vaccine. Libraries were prepared by immunoSEQ multiplex PCR; TCRdb keeps only in-frame clonotypes and omits some of them. The sample has approximately 76,000 clones, just over 90% seen once. The CDR3 is 15 amino acids. V shed 3 bases and J shed 0 bases, with 9 bases lying between them. In germline, CDR1 is LNHDA, CDR2 SQIVND (reference sequence). This clone was seen more than once but under ten times. The sequencing used peripheral blood, collected on day 0 of MenACWY control vaccination. This sequence was found in an adult in good health. The V call is TRBV19, the J call TRBJ1-3; D is uncertain. The CDR3 loop is CASSIGWDSGNTIYF. In DNA, the CDR3 is TGTGCCAGTAGTATCGGGTGGGACTCTGGAAACACCATATATTTT.